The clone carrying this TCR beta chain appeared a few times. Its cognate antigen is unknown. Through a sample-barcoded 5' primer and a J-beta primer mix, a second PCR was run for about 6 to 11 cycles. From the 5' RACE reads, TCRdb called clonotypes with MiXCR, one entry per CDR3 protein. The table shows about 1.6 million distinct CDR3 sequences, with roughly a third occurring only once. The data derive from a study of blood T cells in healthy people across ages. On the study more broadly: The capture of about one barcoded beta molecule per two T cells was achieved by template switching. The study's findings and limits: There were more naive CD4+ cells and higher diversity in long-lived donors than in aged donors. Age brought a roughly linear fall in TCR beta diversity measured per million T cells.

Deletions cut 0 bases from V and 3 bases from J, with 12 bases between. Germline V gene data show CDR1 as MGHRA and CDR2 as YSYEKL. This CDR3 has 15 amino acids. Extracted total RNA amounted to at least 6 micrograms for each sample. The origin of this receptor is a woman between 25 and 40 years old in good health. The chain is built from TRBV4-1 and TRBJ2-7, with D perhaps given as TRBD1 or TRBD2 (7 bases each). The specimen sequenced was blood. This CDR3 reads CASSQDTGEGYEQYF. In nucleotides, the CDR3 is TGCGCCAGCAGCCAAGATACAGGGGAGGGCTACGAGCAGTACTTC.